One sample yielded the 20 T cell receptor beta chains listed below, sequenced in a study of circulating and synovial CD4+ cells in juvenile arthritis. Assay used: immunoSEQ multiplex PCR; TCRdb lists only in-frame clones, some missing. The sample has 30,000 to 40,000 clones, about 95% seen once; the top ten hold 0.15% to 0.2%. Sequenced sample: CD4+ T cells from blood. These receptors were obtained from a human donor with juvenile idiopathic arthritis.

DNA of the CDR3: TGTGCCAGTAGTACGGACTATGGCTACACCTTC. Translation gives CASSTDYGYTF. This chain joins TRBV19 and TRBJ1-2; D remains unclear. The CDR3 is made up of 11 amino acids. Germline CDR1 LNHDA, CDR2 SQIVND (reference sequence). V was trimmed by 4 bases and J by 3 bases, leaving 3 bases between them.

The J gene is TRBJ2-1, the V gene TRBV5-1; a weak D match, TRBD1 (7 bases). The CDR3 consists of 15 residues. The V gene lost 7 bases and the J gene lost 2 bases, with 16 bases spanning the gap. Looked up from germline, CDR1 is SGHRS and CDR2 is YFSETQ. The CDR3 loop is CASWRDSLTYNEQFF. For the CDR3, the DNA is TGCGCCAGCTGGAGGGACAGCCTAACCTACAATGAGCAGTTCTTC.

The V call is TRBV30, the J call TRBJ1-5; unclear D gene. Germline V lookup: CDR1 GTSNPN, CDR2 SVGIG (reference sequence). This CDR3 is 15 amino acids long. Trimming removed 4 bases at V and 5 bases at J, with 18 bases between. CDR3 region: CAWTPPGVGHQPQHF. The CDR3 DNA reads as TGTGCCTGGACCCCCCCAGGTGTGGGCCATCAGCCCCAGCATTTT.

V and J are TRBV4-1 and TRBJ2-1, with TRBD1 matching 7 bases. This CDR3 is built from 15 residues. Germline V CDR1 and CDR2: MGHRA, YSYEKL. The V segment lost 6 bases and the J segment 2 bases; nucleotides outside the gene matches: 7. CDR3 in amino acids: CASRRQGMTYNEQFF. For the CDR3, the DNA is TGCGCCAGCAGACGACAGGGTATGACCTACAATGAGCAGTTCTTC.

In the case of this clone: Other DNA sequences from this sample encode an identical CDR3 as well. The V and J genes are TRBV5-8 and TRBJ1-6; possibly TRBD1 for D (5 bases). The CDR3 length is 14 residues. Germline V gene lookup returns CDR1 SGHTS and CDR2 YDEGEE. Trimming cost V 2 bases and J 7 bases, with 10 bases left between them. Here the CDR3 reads CASSFGQINSPLHF. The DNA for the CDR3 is TGTGCCAGCAGCTTTGGACAAATAAATTCACCCCTCCACTTT. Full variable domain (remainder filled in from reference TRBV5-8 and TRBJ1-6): EAGVTQSPTHLIKTRGQQATLRCSPISGHTSVYWYQQALGLGLQFLLWYDEGEERNRGNFPPRFSGRQFPNYSSELNVNALELEDSALYLCASSFGQINSPLHFGNGTRLTVT.

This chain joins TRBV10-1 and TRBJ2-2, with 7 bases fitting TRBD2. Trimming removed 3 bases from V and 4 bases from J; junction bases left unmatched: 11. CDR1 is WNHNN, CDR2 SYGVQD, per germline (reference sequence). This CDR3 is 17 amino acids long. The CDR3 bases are TGCGCCAGCAGTGACCGGGGGAGGGCCTCCCGCACCGGGGAGCTGTTTTTT. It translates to CASSDRGRASRTGELFF.

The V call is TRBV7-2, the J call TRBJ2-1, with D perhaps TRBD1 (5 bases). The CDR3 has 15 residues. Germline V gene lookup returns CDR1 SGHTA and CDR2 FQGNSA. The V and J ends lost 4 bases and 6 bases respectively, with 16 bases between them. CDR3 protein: CASSSISVGLNEQFF. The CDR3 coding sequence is TGTGCCAGCAGCTCGATCTCGGTGGGGCTCAATGAGCAGTTCTTC.

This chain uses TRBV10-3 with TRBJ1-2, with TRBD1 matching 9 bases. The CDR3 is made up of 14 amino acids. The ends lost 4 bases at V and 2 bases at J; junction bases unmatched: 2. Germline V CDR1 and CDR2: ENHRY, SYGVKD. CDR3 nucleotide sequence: TGTGCCATCAGTGGGACAGGGGCGAACTATGGCTACACCTTC. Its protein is CAISGTGANYGYTF.

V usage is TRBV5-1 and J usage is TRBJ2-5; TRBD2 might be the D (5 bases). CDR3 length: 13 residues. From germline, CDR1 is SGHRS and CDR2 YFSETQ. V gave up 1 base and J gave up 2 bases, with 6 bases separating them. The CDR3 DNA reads TGCGCCAGCAGCTTGTGGGAGCAAGAGACCCAGTACTTC. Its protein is CASSLWEQETQYF.

The CDR3 DNA reads TGTGCCAGCTCACCCCCCGGTCTAGCGGGAGGGGGAAACAATGAGCAGTTCTTC. Amino acids: CASSPPGLAGGGNNEQFF. This chain connects TRBV18 to TRBJ2-1; 12 bases are shared with TRBD2. Germline V gene data show CDR1 as KGHSH and CDR2 as LQKENI. The CDR3 extends over 18 amino acids. After removal of 3 bases from V and 5 bases from J, the junction contained 11 bases not matched to a gene.

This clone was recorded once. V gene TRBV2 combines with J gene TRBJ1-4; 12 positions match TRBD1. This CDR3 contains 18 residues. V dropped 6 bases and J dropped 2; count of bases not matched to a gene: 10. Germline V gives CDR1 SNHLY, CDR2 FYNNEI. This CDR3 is CASRAGTGGSSTNEKLFF. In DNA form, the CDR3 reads TGTGCCAGCAGGGCTGGGACAGGGGGCTCTAGCACTAATGAAAAACTGTTTTTT.

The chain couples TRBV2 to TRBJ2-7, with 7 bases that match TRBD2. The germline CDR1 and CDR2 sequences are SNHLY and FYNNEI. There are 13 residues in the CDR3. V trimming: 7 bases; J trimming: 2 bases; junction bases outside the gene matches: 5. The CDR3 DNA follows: TGTGCCAGCATTGGGCTAGCGGCCTACGAGCAGTACTTC. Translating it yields CASIGLAAYEQYF.

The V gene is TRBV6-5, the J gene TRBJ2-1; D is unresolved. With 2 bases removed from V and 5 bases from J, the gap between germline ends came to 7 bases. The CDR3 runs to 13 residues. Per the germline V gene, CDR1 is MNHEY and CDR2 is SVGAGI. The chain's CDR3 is CASSYIWHNEQFF. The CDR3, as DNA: TGTGCCAGCAGTTACATTTGGCACAATGAGCAGTTCTTC.

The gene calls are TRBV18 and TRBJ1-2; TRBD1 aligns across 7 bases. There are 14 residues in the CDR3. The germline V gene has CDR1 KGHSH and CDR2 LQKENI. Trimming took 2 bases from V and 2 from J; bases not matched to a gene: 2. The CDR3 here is CASSPRGQNYGYTF. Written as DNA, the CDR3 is TGTGCCAGCTCACCAAGGGGACAGAACTATGGCTACACCTTC.

The CDR3 is CASSAGQGSGNTIYF. CDR3 sequence (DNA): TGTGCCAGCAGCGCGGGACAGGGCTCTGGAAACACCATATATTTT. This chain links TRBV2 with TRBJ1-3, with 9 bases matching TRBD1. The CDR3 is 15 amino acids. CDR1 and CDR2 (germline): SNHLY, FYNNEI. After removal of 6 bases from V and 0 bases from J, the junction contained 3 bases not matched to a gene.

CDR3 DNA sequence: TGCAGCGTTAGGACAGGGAGCACAGATACGCAGTATTTT. Protein: CSVRTGSTDTQYF. The chain combines TRBV29-1 with TRBJ2-3; 8 bases are a match to TRBD1. J gave up 0 bases and V 5 bases, and 1 base lay outside the gene matches. The CDR3 totals 13 residues. Looked up from germline, CDR1 is SQVTM and CDR2 is ANQGSEA.

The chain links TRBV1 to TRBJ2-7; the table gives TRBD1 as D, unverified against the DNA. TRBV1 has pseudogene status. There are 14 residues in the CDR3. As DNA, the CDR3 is TGCACCAGGCCCCGGGACAGGCCTTCCTACGAGCAGTACTTC. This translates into CTRPRDRPSYEQYF.

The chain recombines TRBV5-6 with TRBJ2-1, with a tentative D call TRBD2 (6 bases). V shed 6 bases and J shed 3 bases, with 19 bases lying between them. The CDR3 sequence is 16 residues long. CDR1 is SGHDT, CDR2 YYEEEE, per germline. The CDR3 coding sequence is TGTGCCAGCATCAACTGGGGGGAGTTGTACTACAATGAGCAGTTCTTC. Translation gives CASINWGELYYNEQFF. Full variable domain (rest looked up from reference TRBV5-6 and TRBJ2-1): DAGVTQSPTHLIKTRGQQVTLRCSPKSGHDTVSWYQQALGQGPQFIFQYYEEEERQRGNFPDRFSGHQFPNYSSELNVNALLLGDSALYLCASINWGELYYNEQFFGPGTRLTVL.

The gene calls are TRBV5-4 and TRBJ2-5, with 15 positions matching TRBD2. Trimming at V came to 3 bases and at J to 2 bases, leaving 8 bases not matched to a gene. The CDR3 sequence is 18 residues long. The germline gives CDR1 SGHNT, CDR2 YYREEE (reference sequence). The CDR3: CASSSEGLAGGRQETQYF. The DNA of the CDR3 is TGTGCCAGCAGCTCCGAAGGACTAGCGGGGGGGCGGCAAGAGACCCAGTACTTC.

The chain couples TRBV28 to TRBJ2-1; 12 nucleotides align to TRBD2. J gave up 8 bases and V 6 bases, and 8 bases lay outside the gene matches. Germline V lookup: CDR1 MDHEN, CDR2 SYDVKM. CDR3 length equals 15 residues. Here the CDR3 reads CASRLTSGSQDEQFF. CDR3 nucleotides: TGTGCCAGCAGGCTGACTAGCGGGAGCCAGGATGAGCAGTTCTTC. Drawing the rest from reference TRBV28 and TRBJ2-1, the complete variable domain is DVKVTQSSRYLVKRTGEKVFLECVQDMDHENMFWYRQDPGLGLRLIYFSYDVKMKEKGDIPEGYSVSREKKERFSLILESASTNQTSMYLCASRLTSGSQDEQFFGPGTRLTVL.